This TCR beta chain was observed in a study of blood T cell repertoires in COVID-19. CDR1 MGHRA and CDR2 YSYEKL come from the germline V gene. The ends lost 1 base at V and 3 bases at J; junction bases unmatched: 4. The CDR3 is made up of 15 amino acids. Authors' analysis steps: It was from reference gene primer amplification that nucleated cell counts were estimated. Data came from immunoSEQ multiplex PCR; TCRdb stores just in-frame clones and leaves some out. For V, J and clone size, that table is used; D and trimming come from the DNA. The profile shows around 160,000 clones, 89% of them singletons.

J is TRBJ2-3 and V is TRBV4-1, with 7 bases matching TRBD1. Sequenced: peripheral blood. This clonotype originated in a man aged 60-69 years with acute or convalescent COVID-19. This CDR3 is CASSQGQGWTDTQYF. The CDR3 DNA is TGCGCCAGCAGCCAAGGACAGGGTTGGACAGATACGCAGTATTTT.